These 20 T cell receptor beta chains came from one sample sequenced in a study of patients and donors after allogeneic stem cell transplantation. Using its own MiXCR run on the RT-PCR reads, TCRdb lists one record per CDR3 protein. The profile shows roughly 960,000 distinct CDR3 sequences, around 17% of them singletons. The sample comprised blood, either unsorted or a sorted T cell fraction (not recorded which). These receptors were obtained from a human donor who was either an allogeneic HSCT recipient or a stem cell or donor lymphocyte infusion donor (not recorded which). It is not recorded whose cells these are; they may come from a transplant donor.

Concerning this clonotype itself: The CDR3 carries no conserved terminal phenylalanine or tryptophan, so it likely arises from a read error. The rearrangement uses TRBV24-1 and TRBJ2-5; possibly TRBD2 for D (5 bases). The CDR3 has 16 amino acids. Trimming left V 1 base short and J 4 bases short, with 15 bases between. CDR1 KGHDR and CDR2 SFDVKD come from the germline V gene. As DNA, the CDR3 is TGTGCCACCAGTGATTTCGGCCCGACGGGGAGAGAGACCCAGTACCTC. Amino acid sequence: CATSDFGPTGRETQYL.

This clonotype was counted between two and nine times. The chain employs TRBV25-1 and TRBJ2-3, with 8 bases that match TRBD2. Germline-derived CDR1 and CDR2 are MGHDK and SYGVNS. V dropped 2 bases and J dropped 5; count of bases not matched to a gene: 6. This CDR3 is 15 amino acids long. CDR3: CASSESGLARDTQYF. The CDR3 DNA sequence: TGTGCCAGCAGTGAAAGTGGACTAGCAAGAGATACGCAGTATTTT.

The chain links TRBV5-1 to TRBJ2-1; D not certain. This CDR3 has 14 residues. Germline loops: CDR1 SGHRS, CDR2 YFSETQ. Trimming shortened V by 0 bases and J by 5 bases, and 9 bases separated the two germline ends. DNA of the CDR3: TGCGCCAGCAGCTTGGCCTCTGTGGACAATGAGCAGTTCTTC. It codes for CASSLASVDNEQFF.

At least ten counts were recorded for this clonotype. The CDR3: CASSLASVTGELFF. The DNA of the CDR3 is TGTGCCAGCAGTTTAGCTAGCGTCACCGGGGAGCTGTTTTTT. The gene calls are TRBV12-3 or TRBV12-4 and TRBJ2-2; tentative D call: TRBD2 (5 bases). This CDR3 has 14 residues. V lost 0 bases and J 4 bases, leaving 6 bases between the germline ends.

V is TRBV2 and J is TRBJ1-5; D unclear. The germline V and J ends were trimmed by 4 bases and 0 bases, with 10 bases remaining between them. The CDR3 has 15 amino acids. From germline, CDR1 is SNHLY and CDR2 FYNNEI. CDR3 nucleotide sequence: TGTGCCAGCAGTGGTCCAGCCCTTAGCAATCAGCCCCAGCATTTT. Translation: CASSGPALSNQPQHF.

The V and J genes are TRBV15 and TRBJ1-1, with a weak D call TRBD1 (5 bases). This CDR3 has 14 residues. The V end lost 4 bases, the J end lost 1 base, and 10 bases lay between the germline ends. The V gene's germline CDR1 is LNHNV and CDR2 YYDKDF (reference sequence). For the CDR3, the DNA is TGTGCCACCAGCATCCGGGGGGGGAACACTGAAGCTTTCTTT. This gives the protein CATSIRGGNTEAFF. The full variable domain, in which reference TRBV15 and TRBJ1-1 provide the parts outside the CDR3, is DAMVIQNPRYQVTQFGKPVTLSCSQTLNHNVMYWYQQKSSQAPKLLFHYYDKDFNNEADTPDNFQSRRPNTSFCFLDIRSPGLGDTAMYLCATSIRGGNTEAFFGQGTRLTVV.

In its sample, this clonotype was seen a few times. The chain is built from TRBV9 and TRBJ2-1, with D maybe TRBD1 (6 bases). V was cut by 0 bases and J by 4 bases, with 11 bases left in between. Germline-derived CDR1 and CDR2 are SGDLS and YYNGEE. This CDR3 region has 15 residues. The CDR3 nucleotides are TGTGCCAGCAGCGTAGGGACAGCGGAATACAATGAGCAGTTCTTC. The encoded protein is CASSVGTAEYNEQFF. The variable domain in full, with the rest retrieved from reference TRBV9 and TRBJ2-1, is DSGVTQTPKHLITATGQRVTLRCSPRSGDLSVYWYQQSLDQGLQFLIQYYNGEERAKGNILERFSAQQFPDLHSELNLSSLELGDSALYFCASSVGTAEYNEQFFGPGTRLTVL.

This clonotype was detected a few times. Written as DNA, the CDR3 is TGTGCCAGCAGACGACGGATCGCCCCTAGCGGAGATACTTACAATGAGCAGTTCTTC. Protein product: CASRRRIAPSGDTYNEQFF. V gene TRBV12-3 or TRBV12-4 combines with J gene TRBJ2-1; 7 positions match TRBD2. With V trimmed by 6 bases and J by 4 bases, 21 bases remained unmatched. This CDR3 region has 19 residues.

The chain employs TRBV9 and TRBJ2-1; 9 positions agree with TRBD2. The CDR3 has 17 amino acids. Per the germline V gene, CDR1 is SGDLS and CDR2 is YYNGEE. With 3 bases clipped from V and 4 bases from J, the junction kept 11 bases outside the gene matches. CDR3 sequence reads: CASSALLASGKYNEQFF. Here the CDR3 DNA reads TGTGCCAGCAGCGCCCTTCTCGCTAGCGGGAAATACAATGAGCAGTTCTTC.

This clonotype was counted only a few times. The chain carries TRBV27 and TRBJ2-3; TRBD1 matches 9 bases. V lost 0 bases and J lost 3; bases outside the gene matches: 4. The CDR3 is 16 residues long. The V gene's germline CDR1 is MNHEY and CDR2 SMNVEV (reference sequence). The CDR3 coding sequence is TGTGCCAGCAGTTTATCTTCGGGACAGGGTACAGATACGCAGTATTTT. Translated, it gives CASSLSSGQGTDTQYF.

The chain couples TRBV20-1 to TRBJ2-7; 10 nucleotides agree with TRBD2. The V segment lost 5 bases and the J segment 2 bases; nucleotides outside the gene matches: 6. Germline V CDR1 and CDR2: DFQATT, SNEGSKA (reference sequence). The CDR3 loop spans 14 amino acids. The CDR3 region has the DNA TGCAGTGCTTATAGCGGGGGGACGACCTACGAGCAGTACTTC. As protein: CSAYSGGTTYEQYF.

The sample holds a few counts of this clonotype. The chain has TRBV7-6 and TRBJ2-6; 9 positions agree with TRBD1. This CDR3 has 17 residues. Unmatched junction bases numbered 6, after V lost 5 bases and J lost 1 base. Germline-derived CDR1 and CDR2 are SGHVS and FNYEAQ. The CDR3 coding sequence is TGTGCCAGCAGCATGGGACAGGGTCTTTCTGGGGCCAACGTCCTGACTTTC. This codes for CASSMGQGLSGANVLTF.

In its sample, this clonotype was seen a few times. The rearrangement joins TRBV4-2 to TRBJ2-7; 9 bases are a match to TRBD1. Losses at the gene ends were 0 bases for V and 2 bases for J; bases not matched to a gene: 5. The CDR3 totals 16 residues. CDR1 is LGHNA and CDR2 is YNFKEQ in the germline V gene. The CDR3 region has the DNA TGTGCCAGCAGCCAAGACCGGACAGGGGACACCTACGAGCAGTACTTC. Its translation is CASSQDRTGDTYEQYF.

Only a few counts were recorded for this clonotype. This rearrangement joins TRBV25-1 to TRBJ2-7; D is tentatively TRBD1 or TRBD2 (5 bases each). Deletions cut 3 bases from V and 6 bases from J, with 12 bases between. The germline CDR1 and CDR2 sequences are MGHDK and SYGVNS. CDR3 length: 13 residues. The CDR3 nucleotides read TGTGCCAGCAGTGACCAAGGGACGTCCGAGCAGTACTTC. Protein sequence: CASSDQGTSEQYF.

The chain has TRBV6-5 and TRBJ1-3, with a weak D call TRBD1 (6 bases). The V gene's germline CDR1 is MNHEY and CDR2 SVGAGI. The CDR3 is made up of 14 amino acids. Trimming stripped 4 bases from V and 4 bases from J, with 11 bases between. The CDR3 DNA reads TGTGCCAGCAGTTCAGGACAGAAAGGAAACACCATATATTTT. Translating gives CASSSGQKGNTIYF.

The sample holds a few counts of this clonotype. The V call is TRBV12-3 or TRBV12-4, the J call TRBJ2-1, with no clear D. Trimming removed 1 base at V and 4 bases at J, with 8 bases between. This CDR3 has 14 residues. The CDR3 nucleotides are TGTGCCAGCAGTTTAGATACAGTATACAATGAGCAGTTCTTC. Translating gives CASSLDTVYNEQFF.

There are a few counts of this clonotype. The chain employs TRBV5-6 and TRBJ2-4; TRBD2 matches 7 bases. The V gene's germline CDR1 is SGHDT and CDR2 YYEEEE. The V gene end was trimmed by 4 bases and the J gene end by 3 bases; junction bases not matched to a gene: 10. The length of the CDR3 is 16 residues. The DNA of the CDR3 is TGTGCCAGCAGCCCTGGCCTAGGGAGGGGCAAAAACATTCAGTACTTC. Amino acid sequence: CASSPGLGRGKNIQYF.

This clonotype was found a few times. J is TRBJ2-7 and V is TRBV4-2, with 12 bases aligning to TRBD2. The J segment lost 3 bases and the V segment lost 4 bases, leaving 7 bases of the junction unmatched. Looked up from germline, CDR1 is LGHNA and CDR2 is YNFKEQ. This CDR3 has 16 amino acids. Here the CDR3 reads CASSPSGLAGRYEQYF. In DNA form, the CDR3 reads TGTGCCAGCAGCCCCTCGGGACTAGCGGGTCGCTACGAGCAGTACTTC.

This clonotype was counted ten times or more. The V and J genes are TRBV12-3 or TRBV12-4 and TRBJ2-1; 7 bases map to TRBD1. The junction had 5 bases not matched to a gene; V was cut back by 2 bases and J by 4 bases. The CDR3 runs to 15 residues. The CDR3 DNA follows: TGTGCCAGCAGTTTATGGGACAGCAAGTACAATGAGCAGTTCTTC. Encoded protein: CASSLWDSKYNEQFF.

The V call is TRBV15, the J call TRBJ1-1, with a weak D call TRBD1 (6 bases). V was cut by 3 bases and J by 7 bases, with 9 bases left in between. The germline gives CDR1 LNHNV, CDR2 YYDKDF (reference sequence). CDR3 length: 12 residues. The CDR3 nucleotides are TGTGCCACCAGCAGGAAGGACAGTGAAGCTTTCTTT. Its protein product is CATSRKDSEAFF. The variable domain in full, completed from reference TRBV15 and TRBJ1-1, reads DAMVIQNPRYQVTQFGKPVTLSCSQTLNHNVMYWYQQKSSQAPKLLFHYYDKDFNNEADTPDNFQSRRPNTSFCFLDIRSPGLGDTAMYLCATSRKDSEAFFGQGTRLTVV.